The 27 T cell receptor beta chains reported below all come from one sample, sequenced in a study of blood T cell repertoires in COVID-19. Sequencing was performed with immunoSEQ multiplex PCR; in TCRdb, only in-frame clones are kept and a portion is missing. Of about 350,000 clones listed, 88% were seen once; the top ten hold approximately 7.4%. Sequenced: peripheral blood. The receptors come from a woman in her seventies with COVID-19, enrolled during active disease.

The CDR3 DNA sequence: TGTGCCAGCAGCCACTCTGGACAGTCCTACGAGCAGTACTTC. Its translation: CASSHSGQSYEQYF. This chain joins TRBV7-2 and TRBJ2-7, with D perhaps matching TRBD1 (6 bases). Trimming stripped 5 bases from V and 1 base from J, with 12 bases between. CDR3 length: 14 amino acids. The germline V gene encodes CDR1 SGHTA and CDR2 FQGNSA. The full variable domain, with the rest looked up from reference TRBV7-2 and TRBJ2-7, is GAGVSQSPSNKVTEKGKDVELRCDPISGHTALYWYRQSLGQGLEFLIYFQGNSAPDKSGLPSDRFSAERTGGSVSTLTIQRTQQEDSAVYLCASSHSGQSYEQYFGPGTRLTVT.

The rearrangement joins TRBV27 to TRBJ2-3; 8 positions agree with TRBD1. Germline-derived CDR1 and CDR2 are MNHEY and SMNVEV (reference sequence). Trimming cost V 6 bases and J 7 bases; bases outside gene matches: 21. CDR3 length: 18 residues. Written as DNA, the CDR3 is TGTGCCAGCAGCCTGACAGGGGCGGGGAACTCTTATTTTTATACGCAGTATTTT. It yields the protein CASSLTGAGNSYFYTQYF.

This chain connects TRBV12-3 or TRBV12-4 to TRBJ1-1; no reliable D call. The V end lost 7 bases, the J end lost 12 bases, and 15 bases lay between the germline ends. The CDR3 totals 11 residues. The CDR3 spells CASIQAGITFF. Written as DNA, the CDR3 is TGTGCCAGCATCCAAGCGGGGATAACTTTCTTT.

V and J are TRBV7-9 and TRBJ1-2, with 7 positions matching TRBD1. CDR1 and CDR2 (germline): SEHNR, FQNEAQ (reference sequence). J was trimmed by 5 bases and V by 1 base; bases with no gene match: 4. The CDR3 contains 14 residues. DNA of the CDR3: TGTGCCAGCAGCTTAGAAGGGGGCCCGTATGGCTACACCTTC. Translated, it gives CASSLEGGPYGYTF.

This sequence joins TRBV4-1 and TRBJ2-2; 14 bases are shared with TRBD2. CDR1 MGHRA and CDR2 YSYEKL come from the germline V gene. The ends lost 6 bases at V and 6 bases at J; junction bases unmatched: 3. The CDR3 runs 15 residues. The CDR3, as DNA: TGCGCCAGCAGGCCGACTAGCGGGGGGGCCGGGGAGCTGTTTTTT. Encoded protein: CASRPTSGGAGELFF.

This clone has just one count. The chain recombines TRBV5-8 with TRBJ2-1, with 10 nucleotides matching TRBD1. The CDR3 sequence is 16 residues long. Germline trimming cut 0 bases from V and 10 bases from J; bases unmatched to any gene: 10. Germline V CDR1 and CDR2: SGHTS, YDEGEE. CDR3 nucleotides: TGTGCCAGCAGCTTGGATGGGCGACAGGGGGCGCGGGAGCAGTTCTTC. Residues: CASSLDGRQGAREQFF.

The rearrangement uses TRBV27 and TRBJ2-1, with 12 bases identical to TRBD2. V lost 5 bases and J lost 7; bases outside the gene matches: 0. Germline V gene lookup returns CDR1 MNHEY and CDR2 SMNVEV (reference sequence). CDR3 length equals 13 residues. The CDR3 is CASSLAGGNEQFF. CDR3 sequence (DNA): TGTGCCAGCAGTCTAGCGGGGGGGAATGAGCAGTTCTTC.

This clone was counted a single time. The chain couples TRBV5-1 to TRBJ1-4, with D possibly TRBD1 on 5 matching bases. The CDR3 totals 14 residues. The ends were cut back, 1 base at V and 2 bases at J, with 6 bases in the middle. Germline assignment: CDR1 SGHRS and CDR2 YFSETQ. This CDR3 reads CASSLSGTNEKLFF. CDR3 nucleotide sequence: TGCGCCAGCAGCTTGTCAGGGACTAATGAAAAACTGTTTTTT.

This clone occurred a few times. Other DNA sequences within the sample encode an identical CDR3. The genes are TRBV27 and TRBJ1-1; D not certain. CDR1 is MNHEY, CDR2 SMNVEV, per germline (reference sequence). This CDR3 spans 13 amino acids. V was trimmed by 0 bases and J by 4 bases, leaving 6 bases between them. CDR3 DNA: TGTGCCAGCAGTTTATCACGGGGCACTGAAGCTTTCTTT. It specifies CASSLSRGTEAFF.

The chain combines TRBV18 with TRBJ1-6, with TRBD1 matching 7 bases. The germline V gene has CDR1 KGHSH and CDR2 LQKENI. Unmatched junction bases numbered 1, after V lost 3 bases and J lost 2 bases. The CDR3 sequence is 15 residues long. The CDR3: CASSPGQAYNSPLHF. For the CDR3, the DNA is TGTGCCAGCTCACCCGGACAGGCCTATAATTCACCCCTCCACTTT.

J is TRBJ1-4 and V is TRBV5-1; tentatively, D is TRBD1 (6 bases). The CDR3 covers 15 residues. V was pared by 1 base and J by 4 bases, with 11 bases between. Germline V gives CDR1 SGHRS, CDR2 YFSETQ. CDR3: CASSLMTGGNEKLFF. CDR3 DNA sequence: TGCGCCAGCAGCTTGATGACAGGAGGTAATGAAAAACTGTTTTTT.

This chain connects TRBV12-5 to TRBJ2-3, with D unresolved. The CDR3 loop spans 11 amino acids. Germline V lookup: CDR1 LGHNT, CDR2 FRNRAP. Trimming stripped 4 bases from V and 3 bases from J, with 2 bases between. The CDR3 nucleotides are TGTGCTAGTGGTTCTACAGATACGCAGTATTTT. The encoded protein is CASGSTDTQYF.

Notes on this clone: Other DNA sequences of this sample code for an identical CDR3. This chain connects TRBV19 to TRBJ1-1; maybe TRBD1 (5 bases). V was cut by 3 bases and J by 4 bases, with 6 bases left in between. CDR3 size: 12 residues. Germline V gene sequence: CDR1 LNHDA, CDR2 SQIVND (reference sequence). CDR3 nucleotides: TGTGCCAGTAGTATTGGGGCCACTGAAGCTTTCTTT. Its protein product is CASSIGATEAFF.

As concerns this clone: Other DNA variants within this sample encode the same CDR3. The rearrangement joins TRBV5-5 to TRBJ2-5, with D possibly matching TRBD2 (5 bases). This CDR3 has 14 amino acids. Germline lookup yields CDR1 SGHKS and CDR2 YYEKEE (reference sequence). The V end was cut by 0 bases, the J end by 5 bases, with 11 bases between. The CDR3 protein is CASSLAAGGETQYF. The CDR3 nucleotides are TGTGCCAGCAGCTTGGCCGCAGGCGGGGAGACCCAGTACTTC.

This chain links TRBV6-4 with TRBJ1-5; D is uncertain. Germline CDR1 and CDR2: MRHNA and SNTAGT. The CDR3 has 15 amino acids. V lost 0 bases and J lost 7, with 13 bases in between. The CDR3 region is CASSDSRGKRQPQHF. Written as DNA, the CDR3 is TGTGCCAGCAGTGACTCTCGAGGGAAGAGGCAGCCCCAGCATTTT.

J is TRBJ2-3 and V is TRBV5-6; the D is unclear. The CDR3 spans 15 residues. Trimming took off 2 bases at V and 4 bases at J, with 14 bases between the two ends. CDR1 is SGHDT, CDR2 YYEEEE, per germline. This CDR3 reads CASSLTTHSPDTQYF. In DNA form, the CDR3 reads TGTGCCAGCAGCTTAACTACCCACTCTCCAGATACGCAGTATTTT.

J is TRBJ2-5 and V is TRBV24-1, with TRBD1 matching over 9 bases. CDR3 length: 13 residues. Germline lookup yields CDR1 KGHDR and CDR2 SFDVKD. V shed 8 bases and J 5 bases; nucleotides not matched to a gene: 5. CDR3 sequence: CATMDRGRETQYF. CDR3 in DNA: TGTGCCACCATGGACAGGGGTAGGGAGACCCAGTACTTC.

The chain has TRBV19 and TRBJ1-2; 7 nucleotides align to TRBD1. The germline gives CDR1 LNHDA, CDR2 SQIVND (reference sequence). V lost 5 bases and J lost 5; bases outside the gene matches: 11. CDR3 length: 15 residues. CDR3: CASSESGTDDYGYTF. DNA for the CDR3: TGTGCCAGTAGTGAATCCGGGACAGACGATTATGGCTACACCTTC.

The chain employs TRBV5-4 and TRBJ2-5; D possibly corresponds to TRBD2 (7 bases). Germline values: CDR1 SGHNT, CDR2 YYREEE (reference sequence). This CDR3 region has 16 residues. V was cut by 0 bases and J by 6 bases, with 18 bases left in between. This chain's CDR3 is CASSLGVGGALKTQYF. As DNA, the CDR3 is TGTGCCAGCAGCTTGGGTGTTGGGGGGGCCTTGAAGACCCAGTACTTC.

J is TRBJ2-1 and V is TRBV30, with TRBD2 as a possible D gene (6 bases). Germline lookup yields CDR1 GTSNPN and CDR2 SVGIG (reference sequence). The CDR3 is 14 residues long. Trimming cost V 1 base and J 3 bases, with 10 bases left between them. CDR3 sequence reads: CAWSGLAYYNEQFF. DNA for the CDR3: TGTGCCTGGAGTGGCCTAGCGTACTACAATGAGCAGTTCTTC.

In its sample, this clone was seen a few times. The chain recombines TRBV10-3 with TRBJ2-1; D remains unclear. Germline-derived CDR1 and CDR2 are ENHRY and SYGVKD. The CDR3 runs to 11 residues. Trimming left V 3 bases short and J 13 bases short, with 10 bases between. CDR3 in amino acids: CAISESRYQFF. CDR3 DNA: TGTGCCATCAGTGAATCCAGATATCAGTTCTTC.

The chain couples TRBV5-1 to TRBJ1-1; D remains unclear. The V gene lost 3 bases and the J gene lost 2 bases, with 8 bases spanning the gap. Per germline, CDR1 SGHRS and CDR2 YFSETQ. This CDR3 spans 13 amino acids. The CDR3 protein is CASSYDTNTEAFF. CDR3 sequence (DNA): TGCGCCAGCAGCTATGACACTAACACTGAAGCTTTCTTT.

The rearrangement joins TRBV5-4 to TRBJ2-2, with 8 nucleotides matching TRBD2. Trimming cost V 4 bases and J 1 base; bases outside gene matches: 3. Germline V gene data show CDR1 as SGHNT and CDR2 as YYREEE (reference sequence). The CDR3 sequence is 15 residues long. The CDR3 here is CASSRSGVNTGELFF. In DNA, the CDR3 is TGTGCCAGCAGCCGTAGCGGGGTGAACACCGGGGAGCTGTTTTTT. Using reference TRBV5-4 and TRBJ2-2 for the parts outside the CDR3, the full variable domain is ETGVTQSPTHLIKTRGQQVTLRCSSQSGHNTVSWYQQALGQGPQFIFQYYREEENGRGNFPPRFSGLQFPNYSSELNVNALELDDSALYLCASSRSGVNTGELFFGEGSRLTVL.

This chain joins TRBV3-1 (or the pseudogene TRBV3-2) and TRBJ1-2, with 9 positions matching TRBD1. J gave up 3 bases and V 4 bases, and 6 bases lay outside the gene matches. The CDR3 loop spans 15 amino acids. CDR1 and CDR2 (germline): LGHDT, YNNKEL (reference sequence). This CDR3 reads CASSPDRGYDYGYTF. Written as DNA, the CDR3 is TGTGCCAGCAGCCCGGACAGGGGATATGACTATGGCTACACCTTC.

This clone came up once. The genes are TRBV7-2 and TRBJ2-1, with 8 bases that match TRBD1. This CDR3 comprises 13 residues. Unmatched junction bases numbered 4, after V lost 7 bases and J lost 5 bases. Germline CDR1 SGHTA, CDR2 FQGNSA. The CDR3 DNA follows: TGTGCCAGCACTCAGGACAGGGACAATGAGCAGTTCTTC. This sequence encodes CASTQDRDNEQFF.

The V call is TRBV5-1, the J call TRBJ2-1; 12 nucleotides align to TRBD2. Losses at the gene ends were 7 bases for V and 8 bases for J; bases not matched to a gene: 7. CDR1 SGHRS and CDR2 YFSETQ come from the germline V gene. The CDR3 runs 14 residues. The CDR3: CASETSGGKDEQFF. In nucleotides, the CDR3 is TGCGCCAGCGAAACTAGCGGGGGGAAAGATGAGCAGTTCTTC.

The gene calls are TRBV4-1 and TRBJ2-5; D not resolved. The CDR3 loop spans 15 amino acids. Germline V gives CDR1 MGHRA, CDR2 YSYEKL. Trimming pared 1 base from V and 0 bases from J, leaving 9 bases between. Here the CDR3 reads CASSQGGGHQETQYF. The CDR3 DNA follows: TGCGCCAGCAGCCAAGGAGGCGGCCACCAAGAGACCCAGTACTTC.